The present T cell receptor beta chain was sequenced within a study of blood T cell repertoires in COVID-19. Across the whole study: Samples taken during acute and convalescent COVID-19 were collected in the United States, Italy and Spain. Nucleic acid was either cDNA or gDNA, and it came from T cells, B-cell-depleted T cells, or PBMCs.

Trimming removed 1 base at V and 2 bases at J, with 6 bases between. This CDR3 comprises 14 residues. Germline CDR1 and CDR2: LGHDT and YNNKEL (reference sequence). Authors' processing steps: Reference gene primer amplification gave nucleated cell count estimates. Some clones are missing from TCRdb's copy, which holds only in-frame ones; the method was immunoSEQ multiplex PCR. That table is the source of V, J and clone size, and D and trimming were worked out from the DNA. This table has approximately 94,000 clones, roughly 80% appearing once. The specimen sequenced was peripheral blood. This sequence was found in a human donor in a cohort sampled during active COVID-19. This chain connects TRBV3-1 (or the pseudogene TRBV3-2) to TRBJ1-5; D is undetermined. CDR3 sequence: CASSQVYGNQPQHF. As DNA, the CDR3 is TGTGCCAGCAGCCAAGTGTATGGCAATCAGCCCCAGCATTTT.